This TCR beta chain stems from a study of naive and memory T cell subsets. Both TRBC1 and TRBC2 were covered by a beta constant-region primer of two equimolar oligonucleotides. One entry per CDR3 protein results from TCRdb running MiXCR on the UMI-ligation and nested PCR reads. The table has 100,000 or so distinct CDR3 sequences, 5.5% to 8.5% seen once. This clonotype has a count of ten or more. The sample comprised central memory CD4+ T cells from blood. This receptor was identified in a human donor in good health.

The CDR3 sequence is CSAPRTGGRGTEAFF. In DNA, the CDR3 is TGCAGTGCTCCGCGAACGGGGGGACGAGGAACTGAAGCTTTCTTT. The chain couples TRBV20-1 to TRBJ1-1; maybe TRBD1 (5 bases). The CDR3 is 15 residues long. V was trimmed by 5 bases and J by 5 bases, leaving 21 bases between them. Germline CDR1 is DFQATT and CDR2 is SNEGSKA (reference sequence).